A selection of T cell receptor beta chains follows, all from one sample in a study of technical replicates of blood from a handful of donors. Libraries were prepared by immunoSEQ multiplex PCR; TCRdb keeps only in-frame clonotypes and omits some of them. The data hold tens of thousands of clones, with approximately 94% observed a single time. Sequenced material: T cells isolated from PBMCs. The source is a human donor in good health. The CDR3 runs from the conserved cysteine through the conserved F or W. Fields, in order: J gene, clone size, D gene, V gene, CDR3 protein, CDR3 DNA. A D gene is named only where the DNA matches it firmly. Size values are once, few and many counts, or a class for expanded clones, and some rows have none.

>TRBJ2-7|NA|TRBD1|TRBV7-8
CASSLRTGGLSGYEQYF
TGTGCCAGCAGCTTAAGGACAGGGGGCCTCTCGGGCTACGAGCAGTACTTC
>TRBJ2-3|NA|NA|TRBV7-2
CASSLVYGGATDTQYF
TGTGCCAGCAGCTTAGTATACGGTGGGGCTACAGATACGCAGTATTTT
>TRBJ2-3|NA|TRBD1|TRBV30
CALSPTGPGDTQYF
TGTGCATTGAGCCCGACAGGGCCCGGGGATACGCAGTATTTT
>TRBJ1-2|NA|NA|TRBV2
CASTLGSLANYGYTF
TGTGCCAGCACCCTGGGCTCGTTAGCTAACTATGGCTACACCTTC
>TRBJ2-7|NA|NA|TRBV4-2
CASSQDLNFYEQYF
TGTGCCAGCAGCCAAGATCTTAACTTCTACGAGCAGTACTTC
>TRBJ2-4|NA|TRBD2|TRBV11-3
CASSPEGREKFKNIQYF
TGTGCCAGCAGCCCTGAGGGGAGGGAAAAGTTCAAAAACATTCAGTACTTC
>TRBJ1-1|NA|NA|TRBV15
CATSSGRTEAFF
TGTGCCACCAGCAGTGGGCGTACTGAAGCTTTCTTT
>TRBJ2-7|NA|NA|TRBV19
CASRRTAAGHEQYF
TGTGCCAGTCGTCGGACAGCCGCCGGACACGAGCAGTACTTC
>TRBJ2-7|NA|NA|TRBV7-8
CASSEPAGIDRYEQYF
TGTGCCAGCAGCGAACCCGCAGGAATTGATCGCTACGAGCAGTACTTC
>TRBJ1-2|NA|NA|TRBV18
CASSPRGIGYGYTF
TGTGCCAGCTCACCTAGGGGTATTGGCTATGGCTACACCTTC
>TRBJ2-1|NA|TRBD2|TRBV27
CASSPGLAGVLEQFF
TGTGCCAGCAGTCCAGGACTAGCGGGAGTTCTTGAGCAGTTCTTC
>TRBJ2-5|NA|NA|TRBV7-9
CASSPAAQGLGTQYF
TGTGCCAGCAGCCCAGCAGCCCAGGGCTTAGGGACCCAGTACTTC
>TRBJ1-2|NA|TRBD1|TRBV5-4
CASSSFGRGQGFGYTF
TGTGCCAGCAGCTCATTTGGCAGGGGACAGGGGTTTGGCTACACCTTC
>TRBJ2-1|NA|NA|TRBV11-2
CASSLELVEQFF
TGTGCCAGCAGCTTAGAATTAGTGGAGCAGTTCTTC
>TRBJ1-2|NA|TRBD1|TRBV2
CASSERDRGMGYGYTF
TGTGCCAGCAGTGAAAGGGACAGGGGAATGGGCTATGGCTACACCTTC
>TRBJ2-6|NA|NA|TRBV30
CAFKVGTAGANVLTF
TGTGCCTTCAAAGTCGGGACTGCTGGGGCCAACGTCCTGACTTTC
>TRBJ1-1|NA|TRBD1|TRBV7-9
CASSPPARGRTEAFF
TGTGCCAGCAGCCCCCCCGCCAGGGGGCGAACTGAAGCTTTCTTT
>TRBJ1-3|NA|NA|TRBV27
CASSAGVSGNTIYF
TGTGCCAGCAGTGCGGGTGTCTCTGGAAACACCATATATTTT
>TRBJ1-4|NA|TRBD1|TRBV19
CASSPGQSNNEKLFF
TGTGCCAGTAGCCCGGGACAGTCGAACAACGAAAAACTGTTTTTT
>TRBJ1-1|NA|TRBD1|TRBV18
CASSRTGTGEVGAFF
TGTGCCAGCTCACGCACCGGGACAGGGGAGGTCGGAGCTTTCTTT
>TRBJ1-2|NA|NA|TRBV7-9
CASSLGPRVTYGYTF
TGTGCCAGCAGCTTAGGACCCAGGGTAACCTATGGCTACACCTTC
>TRBJ2-2|NA|TRBD2|TRBV5-1
CASSRDYQNTGELFF
TGCGCCAGCAGCAGGGACTACCAGAACACCGGGGAGCTGTTTTTT
>TRBJ2-7|NA|TRBD2|TRBV28
CASSFGLAYEQYF
TGTGCCAGCAGTTTTGGACTAGCCTACGAGCAGTACTTC
>TRBJ2-7|NA|TRBD1|TRBV14
CASSTLKGTDLQIYEQYF
TGTGCCAGCAGCACTCTCAAAGGGACAGACTTACAAATCTACGAGCAGTACTTC
>TRBJ2-3|once|NA|TRBV13
CASRPGTSTDTQYF
TGTGCCAGCAGACCTGGGACATCCACAGATACGCAGTATTTT
>TRBJ2-5|NA|NA|TRBV4-2
CASSQELRGGARQYF
TGTGCCAGCAGCCAAGAGCTGCGCGGAGGGGCTCGTCAGTACTTC
>TRBJ2-7|NA|NA|TRBV28
CASGFDEQYF
TGTGCCAGCGGCTTTGACGAGCAGTACTTC
>TRBJ2-7|NA|TRBD1|TRBV7-9
CASTVGGTGPYEQYF
TGTGCCAGCACAGTCGGGGGGACAGGGCCCTACGAGCAGTACTTC
>TRBJ2-1|NA|TRBD2|TRBV6-6
CASSQGGGAPNEQFF
TGTGCCAGCAGTCAAGGCGGGGGGGCTCCCAATGAGCAGTTCTTC
>TRBJ1-1|NA|NA|TRBV11-3
CASSLWQNTEAFF
TGTGCCAGCAGCTTATGGCAGAACACTGAAGCTTTCTTT
>TRBJ2-5|NA|NA|TRBV5-1
CASSLADRKGETQYF
TGCGCCAGCAGCTTGGCCGACAGAAAGGGCGAGACCCAGTACTTC
>TRBJ2-3|NA|NA|TRBV2
CASSEAAGTQYF
TGTGCCAGCAGTGAAGCGGCGGGTACGCAGTATTTT
>TRBJ1-2|NA|NA|TRBV6-1
CASSVETYRPSFYGYTF
TGTGCCAGCAGTGTAGAGACTTATAGACCATCCTTCTATGGCTACACCTTC
>TRBJ1-2|NA|NA|TRBV30
CAWMTAFYGYTF
TGTGCCTGGATGACAGCGTTCTATGGCTACACCTTC
>TRBJ1-1|few|TRBD1|TRBV5-4
CASSWDRSNTEAFF
TGTGCCAGCAGCTGGGACAGGTCGAACACTGAAGCTTTCTTT
>TRBJ1-1|NA|TRBD1|TRBV14
CASSHQQGAHTEAFF
TGTGCCAGCAGCCATCAACAGGGGGCCCATACTGAAGCTTTCTTT
>TRBJ1-1|NA|TRBD1|TRBV14
CASSQGQGAINTEAFF
TGTGCCAGCAGCCAAGGTCAGGGGGCGATTAACACTGAAGCTTTCTTT
>TRBJ1-5|NA|NA|TRBV5-1
CASSLGGVGQPQHF
TGCGCCAGCAGCTTGGGGGGGGTAGGTCAGCCCCAGCATTTT
>TRBJ1-4|NA|TRBD1|TRBV2
CASTGTGGNPALEKLFF
TGTGCCAGCACTGGTACAGGGGGCAATCCGGCTCTCGAAAAACTGTTTTTT
>TRBJ2-6|NA|TRBD1|TRBV7-9
CASSAGGSGANVLTF
TGTGCCAGCAGCGCAGGGGGTTCTGGGGCCAACGTCCTGACTTTC
>TRBJ1-5|NA|NA|TRBV19
CASSMSSGQPQHF
TGTGCCAGTAGTATGTCTTCGGGTCAGCCCCAGCATTTT
>TRBJ1-1|NA|NA|TRBV11-2
CASSQSVLGPNTEAFF
TGTGCCAGCAGCCAATCGGTTCTGGGGCCGAACACTGAAGCTTTCTTT
>TRBJ1-2|once|NA|TRBV4-1
CASSQELRNSNYGYTF
TGCGCCAGCAGCCAAGAACTCCGAAACAGTAACTATGGCTACACCTTC
>TRBJ2-5|NA|NA|TRBV2
CASSETQKQETQYF
TGTGCCAGCAGTGAGACTCAAAAACAAGAGACCCAGTACTTC
>TRBJ1-1|NA|TRBD1|TRBV27
CASSFGGDRARTEAFF
TGTGCCAGCAGTTTTGGGGGGGACAGGGCGAGGACTGAAGCTTTCTTT
>TRBJ2-1|NA|NA|TRBV19
CASSIGGGLFDEQFF
TGTGCCAGTAGTATAGGAGGGGGACTATTCGATGAGCAGTTCTTC
>TRBJ1-5|NA|TRBD1|TRBV19
CASSIEFDIGTGRINQPQHF
TGTGCCAGTAGTATAGAGTTTGATATCGGGACAGGGAGAATCAATCAGCCCCAGCATTTT
>TRBJ2-6|once|TRBD2|TRBV28
CASSTSGRWGPSGANVLTF
TGTGCCTCCTCGACTAGCGGGAGATGGGGCCCCTCTGGGGCCAACGTCCTGACTTTC
>TRBJ1-2|NA|NA|TRBV7-8
CASGRAFSHGYTF
TGTGCCAGCGGCAGGGCTTTCTCTCACGGCTACACCTTC
>TRBJ1-1|NA|NA|TRBV5-1
CASSLEENTEAFF
TGCGCCAGCAGCTTAGAGGAGAACACTGAAGCTTTCTTT
>TRBJ2-3|few|NA|TRBV2
CASRQADTQYF
TGTGCCAGCAGACAGGCAGATACGCAGTATTTT
>TRBJ2-7|NA|NA|TRBV7-8
CASSAHYEQYF
TGTGCCAGCAGCGCGCACTACGAGCAGTACTTC
>TRBJ1-1|NA|TRBD1|TRBV28
CASGNSGGVWEAFF
TGTGCCAGCGGAAATTCAGGGGGTGTCTGGGAAGCTTTCTTT
>TRBJ2-7|NA|TRBD2|TRBV2
CASSGSPAGGAYEQYF
TGTGCCAGCAGTGGGAGCCCAGCGGGAGGGGCCTACGAGCAGTACTTC
>TRBJ1-1|few|NA|TRBV27
CASSPIMNTEAFF
TGTGCCAGCAGCCCAATCATGAACACTGAAGCTTTCTTT
>TRBJ2-7|NA|NA|TRBV27
CASSTTAGLWFGYEQYF
TGTGCCAGCAGCACGACGGCGGGATTATGGTTCGGCTACGAGCAGTACTTC
>TRBJ1-2|NA|TRBD1|TRBV29-1
CSVRQGSDYGYTF
TGCAGCGTTAGACAGGGTAGTGACTATGGCTACACCTTC
>TRBJ1-4|NA|NA|TRBV9
CASSKDISLATNEKLFF
TGTGCCAGCAGCAAGGACATATCCCTTGCAACTAATGAAAAACTGTTTTTT
>TRBJ2-5|NA|NA|TRBV5-1
CASSLLSEETQYF
TGCGCCAGCAGCTTGTTATCCGAAGAGACCCAGTACTTC